This entry describes one T cell receptor (beta chain). This sample was included in a study of breast tumors, draining lymph nodes, adjacent tissues. Germline loops: CDR1 SGDLS, CDR2 YYNGEE. This CDR3 is built from 18 residues. V gave up 3 bases and J gave up 4 bases; unmatched junction bases: 15. TCRdb ran MiXCR on the multiplex PCR reads and lists one entry per CDR3 protein. The sample lists 55,000 to 75,000 distinct CDR3 sequences, roughly 40% seen once, with 8% to 9.5% in the top ten. V gene TRBV9 combines with J gene TRBJ1-2, with 10 bases identical to TRBD1. Sequencing input: breast tumor tissue. The TCR sequence derives from a female donor with breast cancer. Some clones in this sample may be carry-over from other donors' samples. The CDR3 sequence: CASSDRGTGVPLTYGYTF. CDR3 nucleotide sequence: TGTGCCAGCAGCGACCGAGGGACAGGGGTCCCCTTGACCTATGGCTACACCTTC.